This T cell receptor beta chain was captured by sequencing in a study of blood T cell repertoires in COVID-19. Across the whole study: Italy, Spain and the United States were the sources of the convalescent and acute COVID-19 samples. PBMCs, B-cell-depleted T cells, or T cells provided the cDNA or gDNA that made up the material.

The CDR3 is made up of 14 amino acids. V shed 2 bases and J shed 8 bases, with 15 bases lying between them. Per the germline V gene, CDR1 is MNHNY and CDR2 is SVGAGI (reference sequence). Only in-frame clones appear in the TCRdb table, and some are missing; sequencing was by immunoSEQ multiplex PCR. This sample carries around 260,000 clones, around 86% of them seen once, and the ten largest clones take less than 4%. Sequenced input: peripheral blood. The V gene is TRBV6-6, the J gene TRBJ1-1; D uncertain. The receptor was isolated from a man aged 18-30 years with active or convalescent COVID-19. DNA for the CDR3: TGTGCCAGCAGTTACCGGGCGGGCGGTTCGGAAGCTTTCTTT. The encoded protein is CASSYRAGGSEAFF.